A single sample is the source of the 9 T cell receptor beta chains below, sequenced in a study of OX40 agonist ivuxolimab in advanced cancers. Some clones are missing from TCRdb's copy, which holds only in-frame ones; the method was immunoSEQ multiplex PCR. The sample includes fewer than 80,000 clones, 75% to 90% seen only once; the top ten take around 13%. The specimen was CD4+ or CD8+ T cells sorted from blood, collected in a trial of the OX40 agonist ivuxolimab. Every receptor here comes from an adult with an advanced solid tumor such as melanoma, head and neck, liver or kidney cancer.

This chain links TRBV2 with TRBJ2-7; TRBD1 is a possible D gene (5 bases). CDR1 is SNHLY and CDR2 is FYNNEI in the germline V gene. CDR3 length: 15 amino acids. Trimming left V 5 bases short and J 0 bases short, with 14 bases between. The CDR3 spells CASSLVGPLSYEQYF. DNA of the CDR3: TGTGCCAGCAGTTTGGTGGGGCCCCTCTCCTACGAGCAGTACTTC.

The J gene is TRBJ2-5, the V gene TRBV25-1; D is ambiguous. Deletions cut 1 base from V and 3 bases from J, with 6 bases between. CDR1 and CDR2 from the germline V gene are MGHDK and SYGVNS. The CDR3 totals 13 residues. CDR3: CASSESMEETQYF. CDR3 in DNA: TGTGCCAGCAGTGAATCGATGGAAGAGACCCAGTACTTC.

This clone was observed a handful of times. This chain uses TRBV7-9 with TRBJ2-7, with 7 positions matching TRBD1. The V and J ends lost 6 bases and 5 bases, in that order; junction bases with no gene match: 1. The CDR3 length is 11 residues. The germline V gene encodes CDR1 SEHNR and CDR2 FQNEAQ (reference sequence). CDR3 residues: CASRTGDEQYF. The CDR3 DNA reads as TGTGCCAGCAGAACAGGGGACGAGCAGTACTTC.

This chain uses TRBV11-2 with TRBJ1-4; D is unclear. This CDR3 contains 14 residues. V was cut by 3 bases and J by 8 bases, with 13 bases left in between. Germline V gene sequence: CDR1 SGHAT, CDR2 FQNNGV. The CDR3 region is CASSFGGNGEKLFF. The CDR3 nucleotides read TGTGCCAGCAGCTTCGGCGGGAATGGGGAAAAACTGTTTTTT. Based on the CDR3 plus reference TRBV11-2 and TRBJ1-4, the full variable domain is EAGVAQSPRYKIIEKRQSVAFWCNPISGHATLYWYQQILGQGPKLLIQFQNNGVVDDSQLPKDRFSAERLKGVDSTLKIQPAKLEDSAVYLCASSFGGNGEKLFFGSGTQLSVL.

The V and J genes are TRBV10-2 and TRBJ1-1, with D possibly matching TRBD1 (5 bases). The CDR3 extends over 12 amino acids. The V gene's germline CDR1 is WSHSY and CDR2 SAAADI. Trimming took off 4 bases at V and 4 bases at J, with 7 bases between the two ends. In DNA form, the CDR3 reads TGCGCCAGCAGTGTGGGGGGCACTGAAGCTTTCTTT. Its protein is CASSVGGTEAFF.

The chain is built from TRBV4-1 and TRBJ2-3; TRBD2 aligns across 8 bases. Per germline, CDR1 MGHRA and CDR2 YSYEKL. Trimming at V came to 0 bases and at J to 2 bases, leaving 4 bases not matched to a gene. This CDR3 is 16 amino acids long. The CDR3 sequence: CASSQDEAGDTDTQYF. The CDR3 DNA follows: TGCGCCAGCAGCCAAGATGAAGCGGGAGACACAGATACGCAGTATTTT.

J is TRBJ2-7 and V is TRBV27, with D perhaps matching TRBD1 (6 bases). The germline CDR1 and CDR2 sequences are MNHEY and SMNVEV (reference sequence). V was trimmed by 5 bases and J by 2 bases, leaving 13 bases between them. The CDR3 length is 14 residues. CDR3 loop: CASSIGQTPYEQYF. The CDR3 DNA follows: TGTGCCAGCAGTATCGGACAGACACCCTACGAGCAGTACTTC.

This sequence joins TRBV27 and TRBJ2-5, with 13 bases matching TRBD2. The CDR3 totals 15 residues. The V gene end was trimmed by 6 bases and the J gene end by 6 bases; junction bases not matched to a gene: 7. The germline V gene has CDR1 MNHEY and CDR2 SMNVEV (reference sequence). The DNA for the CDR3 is TGTGCCAGCAGCCCGACTAGCGGGGGGCGAAAGACCCAGTACTTC. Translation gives CASSPTSGGRKTQYF.

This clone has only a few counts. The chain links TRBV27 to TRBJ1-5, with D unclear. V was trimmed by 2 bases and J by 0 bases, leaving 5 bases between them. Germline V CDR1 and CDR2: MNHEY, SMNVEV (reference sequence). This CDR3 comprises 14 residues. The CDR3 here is CASSLGSSNQPQHF. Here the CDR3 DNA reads TGTGCCAGCAGTTTAGGGTCTAGCAATCAGCCCCAGCATTTT.